The 17 T cell receptor beta chains below were found in one sample sequenced in a study of beta chain features in type 1 diabetes. Regarding the study as a whole: In every one of the four CD4+ subsets, TCRB CDR3s were moderately but significantly shorter in Type 1 diabetes patients.

No antigen has been identified for these receptors. Every isolated RNA sample was fully reverse transcribed, so sequencing captured expressed TCRB transcripts. Clones were sequenced by immunoSEQ multiplex PCR, and TCRdb holds only the in-frame ones, with some missing. The sample holds around 650,000 clones, around 11% seen once. Sequencing was performed on naive CD4+ T cells from blood. The receptors were sampled from a man aged 25-40 years with type 1 diabetes.

On this clone: Other DNA sequences of this sample code for an identical CDR3. The V gene is TRBV5-1, the J gene TRBJ2-5; 7 nucleotides align to TRBD1. V lost 0 bases, J lost 0 bases, and 2 bases stayed unmatched. Germline CDR1 reads SGHRS; CDR2 reads YFSETQ. This CDR3 has 15 amino acids. The CDR3 nucleotides are TGCGCCAGCAGCTTGGCCGACAGGGACCAAGAGACCCAGTACTTC. It codes for CASSLADRDQETQYF. Using reference TRBV5-1 and TRBJ2-5 for the parts outside the CDR3, the full variable domain is KAGVTQTPRYLIKTRGQQVTLSCSPISGHRSVSWYQQTPGQGLQFLFEYFSETQRNKGNFPGRFSGRQFSNSRSEMNVSTLELGDSALYLCASSLADRDQETQYFGPGTRLLVL.

This clone was seen a handful of times. The rearrangement uses TRBV19 and TRBJ2-2; D is unresolved. The V end lost 6 bases, the J end lost 3 bases, and 11 bases lay between the germline ends. Germline assignment: CDR1 LNHDA and CDR2 SQIVND (reference sequence). The CDR3 length is 14 residues. CDR3 nucleotides: TGTGCCAGTAGCCCTGACACTTACACCGGGGAGCTGTTTTTT. Translating gives CASSPDTYTGELFF.

This clone was observed a handful of times. This sequence joins TRBV5-4 and TRBJ1-5, with 10 bases fitting TRBD1. V lost 4 bases, J lost 5 bases, and 6 bases stayed unmatched. The CDR3 covers 15 residues. CDR1 is SGHNT, CDR2 YYREEE, per germline (reference sequence). The CDR3 sequence: CASSAGTGEYQPQHF. CDR3 bases: TGTGCCAGCAGCGCCGGGACAGGGGAGTATCAGCCCCAGCATTTT.

This clone has a handful of counts. The chain couples TRBV28 to TRBJ2-7; TRBD2 matches 13 bases. The ends lost 5 bases at V and 5 bases at J; junction bases unmatched: 9. The germline gives CDR1 MDHEN, CDR2 SYDVKM. The CDR3 is made up of 16 amino acids. The CDR3 DNA sequence: TGTGCCAGCAGTCCCTCTGGACTAGCGGGGGTTGACGAGCAGTACTTC. This gives the protein CASSPSGLAGVDEQYF.

In its sample, this clone was seen a few times. The chain uses TRBV10-3 and TRBJ1-3; 9 nucleotides agree with TRBD1. There are 13 residues in the CDR3. The ends lost 4 bases at V and 8 bases at J; junction bases unmatched: 3. Germline V gene data show CDR1 as ENHRY and CDR2 as SYGVKD. The CDR3 coding sequence is TGTGCCATCAGTGGGACAGGGGCTGACACCATATATTTT. As protein: CAISGTGADTIYF.

The chain recombines TRBV7-9 with TRBJ2-1; 8 bases fit TRBD2. Trimming cost V 5 bases and J 10 bases; bases outside gene matches: 13. Germline values: CDR1 SEHNR, CDR2 FQNEAQ (reference sequence). The CDR3 length is 15 residues. CDR3 nucleotide sequence: TGTGCCAGCAGCAGACCGGGACAAATAGCGGGGGAGCAGTTCTTC. Its protein is CASSRPGQIAGEQFF.

Regarding this clone: This sample includes further DNA sequences coding for the same CDR3. The chain joins TRBV9 to TRBJ2-2; D unresolved. CDR3 length: 14 amino acids. Trimming removed 2 bases from V and 1 base from J, with 6 bases in between. The germline CDR1 and CDR2 sequences are SGDLS and YYNGEE. The CDR3, as DNA: TGTGCCAGCAGCGTCCGGCGGAACACCGGGGAGCTGTTTTTT. Residues: CASSVRRNTGELFF.

The V call is TRBV5-1, the J call TRBJ2-7; 7 nucleotides match TRBD1. CDR3 size: 14 residues. J gave up 5 bases and V 3 bases, and 8 bases lay outside the gene matches. Germline V gene data show CDR1 as SGHRS and CDR2 as YFSETQ. In nucleotides, the CDR3 is TGCGCCAGCAGCTCTAATGACAGGGTCGACGAGCAGTACTTC. It encodes CASSSNDRVDEQYF.

In its sample, this clone was seen a few times. This chain links TRBV4-2 with TRBJ2-2, with D unresolved. The CDR3 loop spans 12 amino acids. Trimming removed 5 bases at V and 7 bases at J, with 8 bases between. Per the germline V gene, CDR1 is LGHNA and CDR2 is YNFKEQ. The CDR3 DNA reads TGTGCCAGCAGCGTCCCCCGCGGGGAGCTGTTTTTT. Encoded protein: CASSVPRGELFF.

The chain links TRBV9 to TRBJ1-1; D not resolved. Germline loops: CDR1 SGDLS, CDR2 YYNGEE. V was shortened by 2 bases and J by 6 bases, with 14 bases between the two germline ends. The CDR3 runs 14 residues. CDR3 residues: CASSVSPIEAEAFF. The CDR3, as DNA: TGTGCCAGCAGCGTCTCGCCCATAGAGGCTGAAGCTTTCTTT. The variable domain in full, with the rest retrieved from reference TRBV9 and TRBJ1-1, is DSGVTQTPKHLITATGQRVTLRCSPRSGDLSVYWYQQSLDQGLQFLIQYYNGEERAKGNILERFSAQQFPDLHSELNLSSLELGDSALYFCASSVSPIEAEAFFGQGTRLTVV.

The chain employs TRBV2 and TRBJ1-5, with D possibly being TRBD1 (5 bases). The germline gives CDR1 SNHLY, CDR2 FYNNEI. The CDR3 length is 14 residues. V was cut by 3 bases and J by 0 bases, with 6 bases left in between. The CDR3 loop reads CASSDRVSNQPQHF. In nucleotides, the CDR3 is TGTGCCAGCAGTGACAGGGTTAGCAATCAGCCCCAGCATTTT.

The sample holds a few counts of this clone. The identical CDR3 is also encoded by other nucleotide sequences in the sample. This chain joins TRBV18 and TRBJ2-3; D possibly corresponds to TRBD1 (7 bases). Germline V gene lookup returns CDR1 KGHSH and CDR2 LQKENI. CDR3 length: 15 residues. The ends were cut back, 0 bases at V and 6 bases at J, with 13 bases in the middle. This chain's CDR3 is CASSPPEGAGDTQYF. CDR3 nucleotides: TGTGCCAGCTCACCACCGGAGGGGGCTGGGGATACGCAGTATTTT.

The chain recombines TRBV7-2 with TRBJ1-6, with D hard to call. With 2 bases removed from V and 9 bases from J, the gap between germline ends came to 11 bases. The germline V gene has CDR1 SGHTA and CDR2 FQGNSA. The CDR3 contains 14 residues. Here the CDR3 reads CASSLSDLGSPLHF. The DNA of the CDR3 is TGTGCCAGCAGCTTAAGTGACTTAGGTTCACCCCTCCACTTT.

In its sample, this clone was seen a few times. The V and J genes are TRBV20-1 and TRBJ1-2; 7 nucleotides align to TRBD1. The V gene end was trimmed by 6 bases and the J gene end by 7 bases; junction bases not matched to a gene: 5. The germline V gene encodes CDR1 DFQATT and CDR2 SNEGSKA (reference sequence). The CDR3 spans 11 residues. CDR3 nucleotides: TGCAGTGCGACAGGGTATGGTGGCTACACCTTC. Translated: CSATGYGGYTF.

Regarding this clone: Other DNA sequences in the same sample also yield this CDR3. V usage is TRBV5-1 and J usage is TRBJ2-3; D perhaps matches TRBD2 (5 bases). This CDR3 is built from 11 residues. Trimming took 5 bases from V and 6 from J, leaving 7 bases between them. Germline V gene sequence: CDR1 SGHRS, CDR2 YFSETQ. CDR3 region: CASSPGDTQYF. The CDR3, as DNA: TGCGCCAGCAGTCCGGGGGATACGCAGTATTTT.

The chain combines TRBV30 with TRBJ2-5; 8 positions agree with TRBD1. The J call may be in error: the DNA end matches TRBJ2-7 better. CDR1 and CDR2 (germline): GTSNPN, SVGIG (reference sequence). This CDR3 spans 14 amino acids. CDR3 in amino acids: CAWTQGALRHEQYF. The CDR3 coding sequence is TGTGCCTGGACCCAGGGGGCCCTACGCCACGAGCAGTACTTC.

This clone turned up a few times. The chain has TRBV11-2 and TRBJ2-5, with 9 bases aligning to TRBD2. After removal of 7 bases from V and 4 bases from J, the junction contained 13 bases not matched to a gene. The germline CDR1 and CDR2 sequences are SGHAT and FQNNGV. The CDR3 sequence is 16 residues long. DNA of the CDR3: TGTGCCAGCACCCGTCTAGGCGGGGGGGCCAGAGAGACCCAGTACTTC. Translated, it gives CASTRLGGGARETQYF.